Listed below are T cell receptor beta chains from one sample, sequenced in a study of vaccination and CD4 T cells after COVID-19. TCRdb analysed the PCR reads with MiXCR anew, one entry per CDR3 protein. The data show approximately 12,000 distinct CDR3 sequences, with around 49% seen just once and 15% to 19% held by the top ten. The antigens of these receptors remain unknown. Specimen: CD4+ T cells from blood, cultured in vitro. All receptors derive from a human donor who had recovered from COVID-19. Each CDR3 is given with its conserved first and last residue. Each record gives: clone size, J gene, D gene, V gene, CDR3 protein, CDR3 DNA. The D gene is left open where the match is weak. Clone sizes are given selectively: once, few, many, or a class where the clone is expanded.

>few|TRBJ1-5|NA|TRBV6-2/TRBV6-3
CASRDTGTENQPQHF
TGTGCCAGCCGTGATACCGGGACGGAGAATCAGCCCCAGCATTTT
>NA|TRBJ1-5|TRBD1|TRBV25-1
CASSVIRDRVFSWNQPQHF
TGTGCCAGCAGTGTAATCCGGGACAGGGTATTTTCATGGAATCAGCCCCAGCATTTT
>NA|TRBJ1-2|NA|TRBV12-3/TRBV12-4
CASSLKANYGYTF
TGTGCCAGCAGTTTAAAAGCTAACTATGGCTACACCTTC
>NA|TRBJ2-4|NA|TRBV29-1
CSAAPNSGLAKNIQYF
TGCAGCGCCGCCCCTAATAGCGGACTAGCCAAAAACATTCAGTACTTC
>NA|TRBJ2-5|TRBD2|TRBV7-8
CASSLLRTSGFGETQYF
TGTGCCAGCAGCTTACTCAGGACTAGCGGGTTCGGGGAGACCCAGTACTTC
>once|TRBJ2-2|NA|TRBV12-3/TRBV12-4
CASSLLRVAGELFF
TGTGCCAGCAGTTTACTAAGGGTGGCCGGGGAGCTGTTTTTT
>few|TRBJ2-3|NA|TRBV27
CASSRVDQDTQYF
TGTGCCAGCAGCCGGGTGGACCAGGATACGCAGTATTTT
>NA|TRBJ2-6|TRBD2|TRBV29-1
CSVAGAGANVLTF
TGCAGCGTAGCGGGAGCCGGGGCCAACGTCCTGACTTTC
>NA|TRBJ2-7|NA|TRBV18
CASSPGPWEQYF
TGTGCCAGCTCACCAGGGCCCTGGGAGCAGTACTTC
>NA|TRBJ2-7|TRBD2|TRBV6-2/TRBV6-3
CASSVGPRLSLAGVREQYF
TGTGCCAGCAGTGTCGGACCGAGGTTGAGTTTAGCGGGAGTAAGGGAGCAGTACTTC
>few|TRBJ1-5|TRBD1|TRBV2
CASSRQGNQPQHF
TGTGCCAGCAGTCGACAGGGGAATCAGCCCCAGCATTTT
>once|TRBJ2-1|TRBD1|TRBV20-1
CSGRGQGIYNEQFF
TGCAGTGGGAGGGGACAGGGCATCTACAATGAGCAGTTCTTC
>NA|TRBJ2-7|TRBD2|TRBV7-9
CASSPGLAGGRSSYEQYF
TGTGCCAGCAGCCCCGGACTAGCGGGAGGAAGGAGCTCCTACGAGCAGTACTTC
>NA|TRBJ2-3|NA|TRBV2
CASSGERGRTDTQYF
TGTGCCAGCAGTGGAGAAAGGGGTCGCACAGATACGCAGTATTTT
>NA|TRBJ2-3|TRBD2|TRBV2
CASSELTSGRVDTQYF
TGTGCCAGCAGTGAACTCACTAGCGGGAGGGTGGATACGCAGTATTTT
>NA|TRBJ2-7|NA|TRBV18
CASSPQGGEQYF
TGTGCCAGCTCACCACAGGGAGGCGAGCAGTACTTC
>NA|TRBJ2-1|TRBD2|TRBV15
CATSGRTSGRASSYNEQFF
TGTGCCACCAGCGGGCGGACTAGCGGGAGGGCGAGCTCCTACAATGAGCAGTTCTTC
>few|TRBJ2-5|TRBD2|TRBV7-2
CASSPSAGVEETQYF
TGTGCCAGCAGCCCGTCAGCGGGAGTAGAGGAGACCCAGTACTTC
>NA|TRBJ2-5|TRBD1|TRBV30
CAWSVTGSAQYF
TGTGCCTGGAGTGTGACAGGGTCGGCCCAGTACTTC
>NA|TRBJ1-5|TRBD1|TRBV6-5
CASSYIVTGVIGPQHF
TGTGCCAGCAGTTACATTGTCACAGGGGTGATCGGCCCCCAGCATTTT
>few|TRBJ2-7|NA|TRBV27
CASIPRNSYEQYF
TGTGCCAGCATTCCACGAAACTCCTACGAGCAGTACTTC
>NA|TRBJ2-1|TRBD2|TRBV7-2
CASSTQRGTYNEQFF
TGTGCCAGCAGCACCCAGCGGGGCACCTACAATGAGCAGTTCTTC
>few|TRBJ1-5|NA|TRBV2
CASSNNEDQPQHF
TGTGCCAGCAGTAACAATGAGGATCAGCCCCAGCATTTT
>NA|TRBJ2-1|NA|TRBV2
CASSERETNEQFF
TGTGCCAGCAGTGAGAGGGAGACAAATGAGCAGTTCTTC
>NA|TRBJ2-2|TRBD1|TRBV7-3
CASSAVLTGASGELFF
TGTGCCAGCAGCGCCGTACTGACAGGGGCCAGCGGGGAGCTGTTTTTT
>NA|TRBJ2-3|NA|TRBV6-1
CATQGRNTDTQYF
TGTGCCACACAGGGAAGGAACACAGATACGCAGTATTTT
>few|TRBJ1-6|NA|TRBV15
CATSQGRATDSPLHF
TGTGCCACCAGTCAGGGGCGGGCAACTGATTCACCCCTCCACTTT
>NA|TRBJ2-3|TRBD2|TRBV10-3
CAISGGGLAQTDTQYF
TGTGCCATCAGTGGGGGAGGACTAGCACAGACAGATACGCAGTATTTT
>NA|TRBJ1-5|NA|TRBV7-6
CASSFSDNQPQHF
TGTGCCAGCAGCTTTTCAGACAATCAGCCCCAGCATTTT
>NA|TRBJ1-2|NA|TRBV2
CASRREYGYTF
TGTGCCAGCAGGCGAGAATACGGCTACACCTTC
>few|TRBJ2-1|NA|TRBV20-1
CSAPRVQSDEQFF
TGCAGTGCTCCGCGGGTCCAAAGCGATGAGCAGTTCTTC
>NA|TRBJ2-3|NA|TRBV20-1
CSARPSADTQYF
TGCAGTGCTAGACCGAGTGCAGATACGCAGTATTTT
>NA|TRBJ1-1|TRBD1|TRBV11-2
CASSLRRQGGTEAFF
TGTGCCAGCAGCTTACGTCGACAGGGAGGGACTGAAGCTTTCTTT
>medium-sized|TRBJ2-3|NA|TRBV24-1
CATSDVDTASTDTQYF
TGTGCCACCAGTGACGTTGACACAGCTAGCACAGATACGCAGTATTTT
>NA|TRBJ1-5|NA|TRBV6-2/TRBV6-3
CASSRTGNQPQHF
TGTGCCAGCAGCCGGACAGGCAATCAGCCCCAGCATTTT
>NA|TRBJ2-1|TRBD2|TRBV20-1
CSAFGRTNSYNEQFF
TGCAGTGCTTTCGGGAGGACTAACTCCTACAATGAGCAGTTCTTC